This T cell receptor beta chain was documented in a study of T-cell reconstitution after alpha-beta-depleted transplantation in children. Study-level results: Elevated TCRbeta diversity at day 60 was traced, in some patients, to surviving recipient T cells and thymic progenitors. Several hundred rapidly expanded clones from non-depleted graft cells reportedly supplied alpha-beta T cells about two months post-transplant. Diversity and T-cell counts at one year after transplant derived mostly from new T cells.

This clonotype was found a few times. Its target is not known. Unique molecular identifiers were incorporated during preparation of the TCRbeta library. TCRdb reanalysed the PCR reads using MiXCR and keeps one entry per CDR3 protein. This sample has 550,000 to 600,000 distinct CDR3 sequences, with roughly 23% found just once. Germline CDR1 is SGHNT and CDR2 is YENEEA. V was pared by 3 bases and J by 3 bases, with 11 bases between. This CDR3 is built from 15 residues. Sequenced here: PBMCs, mostly from graft donor cells, sampled 360 days after TCRalphabeta/CD19-depleted stem cell transplant. The chain couples TRBV11-3 to TRBJ1-4; D perhaps matches TRBD1 (5 bases). This receptor was identified in a boy in the first two years of life who had a stem cell transplant for acute myeloid leukemia, so the T cells may come from the graft donor. This CDR3 is CASSFWGDPNEKLFF. The CDR3 coding sequence is TGTGCCAGCAGCTTTTGGGGGGATCCTAATGAAAAACTGTTTTTT.